A single sample gave rise to the 7 T cell receptor beta chains below, sequenced in a study of human T cells and chemical hapten exposure. One entry per CDR3 protein results from TCRdb running MiXCR on the RACE reads. The repertoire includes around 80,000 distinct CDR3 sequences, over 6.5% of them detected once, and 1.5% to 1.7% sits in the top ten. Time point: healthy volunteer bleed at 6 weeks. Whole blood, unfractionated, served as the material for total RNA extraction. Sequenced material: whole blood. The receptors originated from a male donor in good health. Some clones in this sample may be carry-over from other donors' samples.

This chain uses TRBV10-3 with TRBJ2-1; D is undetermined. The V end was cut by 6 bases, the J end by 9 bases, with 12 bases between. This CDR3 has 12 residues. The germline CDR1 and CDR2 sequences are ENHRY and SYGVKD. As DNA, the CDR3 is TGTGCCATCAGCTCAGAAACGGGTGAGCAGTTCTTC. It is translated as CAISSETGEQFF.

The chain combines TRBV12-3 or TRBV12-4 with TRBJ1-5, with 7 bases fitting TRBD1. This CDR3 is built from 17 residues. Trimming at V came to 5 bases and at J to 7 bases, leaving 17 bases not matched to a gene. Here the CDR3 reads CASSPYSGTASKQPQHF. The CDR3, as DNA: TGTGCCAGCAGTCCTTACTCCGGGACAGCTTCTAAACAGCCCCAGCATTTT.

This rearrangement joins TRBV9 to TRBJ2-7; possible D gene TRBD1, 7 bases. Trimming shortened V by 4 bases and J by 2 bases, and 16 bases separated the two germline ends. Germline values: CDR1 SGDLS, CDR2 YYNGEE. The CDR3 totals 15 residues. Written as DNA, the CDR3 is TGTGCCAGCAGCCTCGGAGGGGGCGCCCCCTACGAGCAGTACTTC. Amino acid sequence: CASSLGGGAPYEQYF.

There are a few counts of this clonotype. The chain uses TRBV6-2 or TRBV6-3 and TRBJ2-7, with unresolved D. CDR1 is MNHEY and CDR2 is SVGEGT in the germline V gene. V was pared by 6 bases and J by 0 bases, with 15 bases between. This CDR3 has 15 residues. For the CDR3, the DNA is TGTGCCAGCAGAACCGACGGCCTTTTCTCCTACGAGCAGTACTTC. Translation gives CASRTDGLFSYEQYF.

A few counts support this clonotype. The chain combines TRBV20-1 with TRBJ2-7, with TRBD1 matching 11 bases. This CDR3 is built from 13 residues. Germline V gene data show CDR1 as DFQATT and CDR2 as SNEGSKA (reference sequence). V gave up 5 bases and J gave up 2 bases; unmatched junction bases: 2. The DNA of the CDR3 is TGCAGTGCTCGGGACAGGGGGGCCTACGAGCAGTACTTC. Amino acids: CSARDRGAYEQYF.

This clonotype was seen a handful of times. This chain links TRBV9 with TRBJ2-3, with 8 bases fitting TRBD2. The ends lost 3 bases at V and 4 bases at J; junction bases unmatched: 1. Germline CDR1 reads SGDLS; CDR2 reads YYNGEE. The CDR3 has 13 residues. The DNA of the CDR3 is TGTGCCAGCAGCGGAGCGGGAGCAGATACGCAGTATTTT. This encodes CASSGAGADTQYF.

The chain recombines TRBV6-2 or TRBV6-3 with TRBJ2-1, with D tentatively TRBD2 (5 bases). Trimming left V 2 bases short and J 10 bases short, with 12 bases between. The CDR3 contains 13 residues. Germline CDR1 and CDR2: MNHEY and SVGEGT. CDR3 protein: CASSYTSRGEQFF. For the CDR3, the DNA is TGTGCCAGCAGTTACACCAGCCGCGGGGAGCAGTTCTTC.